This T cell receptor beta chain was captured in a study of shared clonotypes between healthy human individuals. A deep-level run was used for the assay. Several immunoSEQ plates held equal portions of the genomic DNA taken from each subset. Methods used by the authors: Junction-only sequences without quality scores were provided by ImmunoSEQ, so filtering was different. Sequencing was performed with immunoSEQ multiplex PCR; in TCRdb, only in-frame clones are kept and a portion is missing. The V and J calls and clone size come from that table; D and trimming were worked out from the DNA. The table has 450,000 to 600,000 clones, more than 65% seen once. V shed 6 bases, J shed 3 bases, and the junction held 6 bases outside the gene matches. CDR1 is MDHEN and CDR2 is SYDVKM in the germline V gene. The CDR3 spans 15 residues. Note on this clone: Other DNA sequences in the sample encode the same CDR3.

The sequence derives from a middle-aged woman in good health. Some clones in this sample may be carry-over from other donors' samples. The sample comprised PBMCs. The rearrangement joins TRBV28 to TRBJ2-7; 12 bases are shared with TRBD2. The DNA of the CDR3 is TGTGCCAGCAGAAGGGGACTAGCGGGTAACTACGAGCAGTACTTC. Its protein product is CASRRGLAGNYEQYF.